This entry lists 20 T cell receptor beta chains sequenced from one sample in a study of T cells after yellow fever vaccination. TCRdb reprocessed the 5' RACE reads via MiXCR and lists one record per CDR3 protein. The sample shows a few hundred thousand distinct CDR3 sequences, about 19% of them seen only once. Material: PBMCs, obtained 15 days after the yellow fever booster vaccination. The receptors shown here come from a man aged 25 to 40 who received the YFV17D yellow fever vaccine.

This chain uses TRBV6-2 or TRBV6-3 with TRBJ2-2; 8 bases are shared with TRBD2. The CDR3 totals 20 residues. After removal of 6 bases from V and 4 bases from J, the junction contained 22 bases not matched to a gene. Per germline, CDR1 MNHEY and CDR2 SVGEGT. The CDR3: CASRSLQFSSGTRGTGELFF. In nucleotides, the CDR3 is TGTGCCAGCAGATCACTTCAATTTTCGTCCGGGACTAGAGGCACCGGGGAGCTGTTTTTT.

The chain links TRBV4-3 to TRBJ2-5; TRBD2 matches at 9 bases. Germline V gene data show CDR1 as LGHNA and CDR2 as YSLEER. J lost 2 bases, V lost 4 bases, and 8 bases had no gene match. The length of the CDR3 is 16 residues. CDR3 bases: TGCGCCAGCAGCCTAACCGGACTAGCGCGACAAGAGACCCAGTACTTC. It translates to CASSLTGLARQETQYF.

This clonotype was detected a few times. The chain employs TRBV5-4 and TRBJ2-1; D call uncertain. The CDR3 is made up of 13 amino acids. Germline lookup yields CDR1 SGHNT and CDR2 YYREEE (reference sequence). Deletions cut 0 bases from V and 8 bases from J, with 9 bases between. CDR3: CASSLVTHDEQFF. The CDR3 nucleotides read TGTGCCAGCAGCTTGGTCACCCACGATGAGCAGTTCTTC.

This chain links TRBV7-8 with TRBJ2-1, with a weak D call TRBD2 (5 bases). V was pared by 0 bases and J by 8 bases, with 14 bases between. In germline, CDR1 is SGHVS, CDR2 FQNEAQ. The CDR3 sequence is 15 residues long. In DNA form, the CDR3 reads TGTGCCAGCAGCTTAGCGGGGATCTGGGGAGATGAGCAGTTCTTC. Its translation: CASSLAGIWGDEQFF. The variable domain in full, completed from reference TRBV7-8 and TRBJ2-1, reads GAGVSQSPRYKVAKRGQDVALRCDPISGHVSLFWYQQALGQGPEFLTYFQNEAQLDKSGLPSDRFFAERPEGSVSTLKIQRTQQEDSAVYLCASSLAGIWGDEQFFGPGTRLTVL.

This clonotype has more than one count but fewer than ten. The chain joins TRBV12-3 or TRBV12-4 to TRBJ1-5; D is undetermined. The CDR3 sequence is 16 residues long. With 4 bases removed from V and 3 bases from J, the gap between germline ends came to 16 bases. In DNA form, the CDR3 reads TGTGCCAGCAGTTCGGGCATGGGTGTACCCAATCAGCCCCAGCATTTT. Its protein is CASSSGMGVPNQPQHF.

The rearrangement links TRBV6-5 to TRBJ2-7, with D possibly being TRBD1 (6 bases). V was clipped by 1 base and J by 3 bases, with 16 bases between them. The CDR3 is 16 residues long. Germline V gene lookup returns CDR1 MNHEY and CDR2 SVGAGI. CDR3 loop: CASSYWSRGPSYEQYF. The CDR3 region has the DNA TGTGCCAGCAGTTACTGGTCCAGGGGACCGAGCTACGAGCAGTACTTC.

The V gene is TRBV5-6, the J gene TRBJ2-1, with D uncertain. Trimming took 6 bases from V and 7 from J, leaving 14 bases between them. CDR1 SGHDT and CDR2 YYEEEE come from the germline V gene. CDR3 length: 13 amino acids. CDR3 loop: CASTRSVRNEQFF. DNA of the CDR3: TGTGCCAGCACTAGAAGTGTCAGAAATGAGCAGTTCTTC.

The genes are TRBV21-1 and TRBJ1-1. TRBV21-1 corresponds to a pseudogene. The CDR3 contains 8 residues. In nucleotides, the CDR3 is TGTGCCAGCACGGACGCTTTCTTT. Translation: CASTDAFF.

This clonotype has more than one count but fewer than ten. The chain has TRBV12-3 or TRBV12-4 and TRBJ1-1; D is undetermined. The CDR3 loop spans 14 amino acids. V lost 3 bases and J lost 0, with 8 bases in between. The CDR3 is CASSFHEMNTEAFF. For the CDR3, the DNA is TGTGCCAGCAGTTTTCACGAGATGAACACTGAAGCTTTCTTT.

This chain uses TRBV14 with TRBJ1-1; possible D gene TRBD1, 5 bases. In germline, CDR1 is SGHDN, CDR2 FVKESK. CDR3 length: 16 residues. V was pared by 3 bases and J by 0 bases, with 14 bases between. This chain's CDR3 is CASSQEGPRLNTEAFF. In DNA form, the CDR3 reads TGTGCCAGCAGCCAGGAGGGACCCCGGTTGAACACTGAAGCTTTCTTT.

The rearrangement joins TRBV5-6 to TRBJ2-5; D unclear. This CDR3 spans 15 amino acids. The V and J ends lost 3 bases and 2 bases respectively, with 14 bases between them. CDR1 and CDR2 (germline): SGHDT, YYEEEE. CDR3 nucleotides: TGTGCCAGCAGCTCCCTGACTGGATCTCAAGAGACCCAGTACTTC. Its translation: CASSSLTGSQETQYF.

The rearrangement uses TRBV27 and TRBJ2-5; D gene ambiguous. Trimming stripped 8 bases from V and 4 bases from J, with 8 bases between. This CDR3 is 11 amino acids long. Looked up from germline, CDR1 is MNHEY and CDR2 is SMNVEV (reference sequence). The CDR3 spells CASGKGETQYF. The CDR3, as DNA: TGTGCCAGCGGAAAGGGAGAGACCCAGTACTTC.

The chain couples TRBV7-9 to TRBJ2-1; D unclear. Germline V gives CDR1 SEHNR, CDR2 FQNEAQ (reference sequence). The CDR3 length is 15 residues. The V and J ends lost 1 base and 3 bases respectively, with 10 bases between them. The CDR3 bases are TGTGCCAGCAGCTTAGTTACCCCCCACTACAATGAGCAGTTCTTC. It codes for CASSLVTPHYNEQFF.

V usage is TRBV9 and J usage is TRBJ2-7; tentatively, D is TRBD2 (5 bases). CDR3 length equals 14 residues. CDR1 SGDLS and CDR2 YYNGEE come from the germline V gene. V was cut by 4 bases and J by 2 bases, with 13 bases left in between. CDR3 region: CASSPTGIPYEQYF. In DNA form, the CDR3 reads TGTGCCAGCAGCCCCACCGGGATTCCCTACGAGCAGTACTTC.

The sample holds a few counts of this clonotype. The CDR3 coding sequence is TGTGCCAGCAGCTTGGCGGGAGTTAACTACGAGCAGTACTTC. Translated: CASSLAGVNYEQYF. This chain uses TRBV7-2 with TRBJ2-7, with 7 bases that match TRBD2. This CDR3 region has 14 residues. CDR1 is SGHTA and CDR2 is FQGNSA in the germline V gene. V was clipped by 3 bases and J by 3 bases; unmatched bases: 5. The complete variable domain, with remaining parts taken from reference TRBV7-2 and TRBJ2-7, reads GAGVSQSPSNKVTEKGKDVELRCDPISGHTALYWYRQSLGQGLEFLIYFQGNSAPDKSGLPSDRFSAERTGGSVSTLTIQRTQQEDSAVYLCASSLAGVNYEQYFGPGTRLTVT.

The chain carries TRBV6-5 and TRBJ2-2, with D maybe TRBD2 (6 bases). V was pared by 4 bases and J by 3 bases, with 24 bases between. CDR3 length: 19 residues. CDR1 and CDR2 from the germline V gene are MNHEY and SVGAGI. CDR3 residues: CASSSRRPIAVEDTGELFF. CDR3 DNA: TGTGCCAGCAGTTCCCGTCGCCCAATAGCGGTTGAGGACACCGGGGAGCTGTTTTTT.

CDR3 nucleotide sequence: TGTGCCAGCAGTTACTCGGATCGGATTAATTCACCCCTCCACTTT. It encodes CASSYSDRINSPLHF. The chain couples TRBV6-2 or TRBV6-3 to TRBJ1-6, with no clear D. Germline V gene sequence: CDR1 MNHEY, CDR2 SVGEGT. V lost 0 bases, J lost 6 bases, and 9 bases lay in between. The CDR3 is 15 residues long.

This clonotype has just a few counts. The CDR3 loop reads CASSFSGSHSGANVLTF. CDR3 DNA sequence: TGTGCCAGCAGCTTTAGCGGGAGCCACTCTGGGGCCAACGTCCTGACTTTC. The gene calls are TRBV5-6 and TRBJ2-6; 9 bases match TRBD2. Trimming took 2 bases from V and 0 from J; bases not matched to a gene: 3. Germline V gene sequence: CDR1 SGHDT, CDR2 YYEEEE. The CDR3 sequence is 17 residues long.

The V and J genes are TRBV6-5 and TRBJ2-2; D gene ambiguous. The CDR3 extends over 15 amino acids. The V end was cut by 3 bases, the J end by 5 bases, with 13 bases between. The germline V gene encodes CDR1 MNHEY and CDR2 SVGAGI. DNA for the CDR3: TGTGCCAGCAGTTATGCATCCCAGTTTACCGGGGAGCTGTTTTTT. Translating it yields CASSYASQFTGELFF.

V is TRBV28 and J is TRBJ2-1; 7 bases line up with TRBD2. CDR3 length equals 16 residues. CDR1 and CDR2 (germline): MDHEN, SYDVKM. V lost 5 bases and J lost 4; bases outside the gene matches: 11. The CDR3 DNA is TGTGCCAGCAGTCGAGGGAGGGTGAGTCCTTACAATGAGCAGTTCTTC. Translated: CASSRGRVSPYNEQFF.